This record looks at one T cell receptor beta chain sequence and its context. This sample also contains other DNA sequences that code for the same CDR3. The source of the sample is a study of shared clonotypes between healthy human individuals. Around 90 million PBMCs per unsorted sample were used for genomic DNA. Data came from immunoSEQ multiplex PCR; TCRdb stores just in-frame clones and leaves some out. The profile shows some 490,000 clones, approximately 84% of them singletons. CDR1 is SGHRS and CDR2 is YFSETQ in the germline V gene. The CDR3 extends over 15 amino acids. The J segment lost 4 bases and the V segment lost 2 bases, leaving 1 base of the junction unmatched.

The chain uses TRBV5-1 and TRBJ2-5, with 14 nucleotides matching TRBD2. This sequence originates from a woman aged 40 to 50 in good health. Some clones in this sample may be carry-over from other donors' samples. Specimen: PBMCs. The CDR3 spells CASSLGTSGRETQYF. DNA of the CDR3: TGCGCCAGCAGCTTAGGGACTAGCGGGAGAGAGACCCAGTACTTC.